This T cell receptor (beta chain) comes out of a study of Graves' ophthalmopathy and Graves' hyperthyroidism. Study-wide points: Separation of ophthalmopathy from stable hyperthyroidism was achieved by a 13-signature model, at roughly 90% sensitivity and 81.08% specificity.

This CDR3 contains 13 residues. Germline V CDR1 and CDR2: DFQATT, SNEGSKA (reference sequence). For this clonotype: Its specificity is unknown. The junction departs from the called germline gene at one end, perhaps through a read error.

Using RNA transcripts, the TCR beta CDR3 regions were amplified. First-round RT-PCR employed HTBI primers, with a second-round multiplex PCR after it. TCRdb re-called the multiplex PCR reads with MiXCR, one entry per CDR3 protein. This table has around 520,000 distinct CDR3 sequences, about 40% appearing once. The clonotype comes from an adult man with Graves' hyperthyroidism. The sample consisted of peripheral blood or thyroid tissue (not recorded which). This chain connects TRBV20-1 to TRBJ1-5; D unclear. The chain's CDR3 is CSASLGYNEPQHF. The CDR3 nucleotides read TGCAGTGCTAGCTTGGGATACAATGAGCCCCAGCATTTT.